This T cell receptor (beta chain) is drawn from a study of cytomegalovirus exposure and HLA in healthy donors. Study-wide results and limits: In a later analysis, common viral pathogens appeared linked to several of the most significant clusters. The investigators catalogued about 170 TCR beta chains as cytomegalovirus-associated.

A multiplex PCR was run with 60 Vbeta primers and 13 Jbeta primers. In the original analysis: As a later analysis found, there were 70 million to 80 million unique TCR beta chains, of which roughly 11 million were shared. The assay was immunoSEQ multiplex PCR, and TCRdb's table has in-frame clones only and misses some. V, J and clone size were drawn from that table, and D and trimming were deduced from the DNA. The sample includes 200,000 or so clones, 70% to 85% of them seen just once. Trimming pared 5 bases from V and 2 bases from J, leaving 9 bases between. From germline, CDR1 is SGHAT and CDR2 FQNNGV. The CDR3 has 13 amino acids. Comments on this clone: Its antigen remains unidentified.

Sequenced sample: PBMCs. The receptor was isolated from a boy between 2 and 10 years old in good health and CMV-seronegative. The gene calls are TRBV11-2 and TRBJ1-1, with D perhaps TRBD1 (5 bases). The CDR3 sequence: CASSPTDNTEAFF. The CDR3 region has the DNA TGTGCCAGCAGCCCGACAGATAACACTGAAGCTTTCTTT.